This TCR beta chain comes out of a study of TIL therapy for anti-PD-1-resistant metastatic lung cancer. Study summary: Tumors carried a median roughly 1.5 non-synonymous mutations per megabase.

This CDR3 has 13 residues. V lost 1 base to trimming and J lost 12 bases, with 12 bases between them. Germline V lookup: CDR1 SGHTA, CDR2 FQGNSA. In its sample, this clone was seen once. This sample's time point: pre-treatment sample, taken before nivolumab and TIL therapy. Pleural nodules or supraclavicular lymph nodes made up most of the excised metastases sampled. The immunoSEQ assay was v3. Libraries were prepared by immunoSEQ multiplex PCR; TCRdb keeps only in-frame clonotypes and omits some of them. The sample yields about 50,000 clones, less than 85% seen once. Sequencing was performed on tumor tissue, taken at baseline. The chain is built from TRBV7-2 and TRBJ1-4; D not resolved. The sequence derives from a person between 25 and 79 years old with non-small cell lung cancer. The CDR3: CASSLVLSRELFF. The CDR3 DNA reads as TGTGCCAGCAGCTTAGTACTGTCCCGGGAACTGTTTTTT.